Listed here is a single T cell receptor (beta chain). Its antigen is not identified. The V gene's germline CDR1 is MNHEY and CDR2 SVGAGI. There are 13 residues in the CDR3. V was pared by 7 bases and J by 3 bases, with 13 bases between. This sample is part of a study of CD8 T cells in ankylosing spondylitis. MiXCR was run by TCRdb on the 5' RACE reads, yielding one entry per CDR3 protein. Among 300,000 to 350,000 distinct CDR3 sequences listed, around 21% were seen once. Points from the study as a whole: There was reportedly significant enrichment of clones that were disease-linked in matched ankylosing spondylitis synovial fluid. What seemed typical of ankylosing spondylitis blood was a TCR beta motif built from roughly eight highly homologous variants.

The source of this sequence is a female donor with ankylosing spondylitis or in good health (not recorded which). The rearrangement joins TRBV6-5 to TRBJ2-7; maybe TRBD1 (5 bases). Specimen: blood, either unsorted or a sorted T cell fraction (not recorded which). This CDR3 reads CASTKGRIYEQYF. The CDR3 DNA reads as TGTGCCAGCACCAAGGGGCGTATCTACGAGCAGTACTTC.